These 4 T cell receptor beta chains share one sample of origin, sequenced in a study of OX40 agonist ivuxolimab in advanced cancers. Libraries were prepared by immunoSEQ multiplex PCR; TCRdb keeps only in-frame clonotypes and omits some of them. The data contain approximately 59,000 clones, approximately 90% of them seen just once; the ten biggest clones take up around 0.73%. This specimen was CD4+ or CD8+ T cells sorted from blood, taken in a trial of the OX40 agonist ivuxolimab. These receptors were taken from an adult with an advanced solid tumor such as melanoma, head and neck, liver or kidney cancer.

This clone was counted a single time. The chain has TRBV19 and TRBJ2-7, with TRBD1 matching over 11 bases. Germline CDR1 reads LNHDA; CDR2 reads SQIVND (reference sequence). V gave up 7 bases and J gave up 3 bases; unmatched junction bases: 8. The CDR3 is 15 residues long. The CDR3 coding sequence is TGTGCCAGTACCAAAGGACAGGGGGCGTTCTACGAGCAGTACTTC. The encoded protein is CASTKGQGAFYEQYF.

This chain uses TRBV5-5 with TRBJ2-1; weak D call: TRBD2 (6 bases). The V gene lost 3 bases and the J gene lost 9 bases, with 22 bases spanning the gap. Germline CDR1 and CDR2: SGHKS and YYEKEE (reference sequence). This CDR3 has 16 residues. In DNA form, the CDR3 reads TGTGCCAGCAGCTCCCCCGGGGGATCCTACGATTTTGAGCAGTTCTTC. Encoded protein: CASSSPGGSYDFEQFF. The variable domain in full, with the rest retrieved from reference TRBV5-5 and TRBJ2-1, is DAGVTQSPTHLIKTRGQQVTLRCSPISGHKSVSWYQQVLGQGPQFIFQYYEKEERGRGNFPDRFSARQFPNYSSELNVNALLLGDSALYLCASSSPGGSYDFEQFFGPGTRLTVL.

This sequence joins TRBV18 and TRBJ2-2; D possibly corresponds to TRBD1 (6 bases). The CDR3 is 17 residues long. V lost 4 bases, J lost 1 base, and 16 bases lay in between. Looked up from germline, CDR1 is KGHSH and CDR2 is LQKENI. CDR3 in amino acids: CASSRHRAGQNTGELFF. The CDR3 DNA reads TGTGCCAGCTCACGACACAGGGCAGGGCAGAACACCGGGGAGCTGTTTTTT.

The chain couples TRBV18 to TRBJ1-5, with D maybe TRBD1 (5 bases). CDR3 size: 15 residues. The germline V gene encodes CDR1 KGHSH and CDR2 LQKENI. V lost 2 bases to trimming and J lost 1 base, with 9 bases between them. CDR3: CASSPLGGSNQPQHF. The CDR3 region has the DNA TGTGCCAGCTCACCATTGGGGGGAAGCAATCAGCCCCAGCATTTT.